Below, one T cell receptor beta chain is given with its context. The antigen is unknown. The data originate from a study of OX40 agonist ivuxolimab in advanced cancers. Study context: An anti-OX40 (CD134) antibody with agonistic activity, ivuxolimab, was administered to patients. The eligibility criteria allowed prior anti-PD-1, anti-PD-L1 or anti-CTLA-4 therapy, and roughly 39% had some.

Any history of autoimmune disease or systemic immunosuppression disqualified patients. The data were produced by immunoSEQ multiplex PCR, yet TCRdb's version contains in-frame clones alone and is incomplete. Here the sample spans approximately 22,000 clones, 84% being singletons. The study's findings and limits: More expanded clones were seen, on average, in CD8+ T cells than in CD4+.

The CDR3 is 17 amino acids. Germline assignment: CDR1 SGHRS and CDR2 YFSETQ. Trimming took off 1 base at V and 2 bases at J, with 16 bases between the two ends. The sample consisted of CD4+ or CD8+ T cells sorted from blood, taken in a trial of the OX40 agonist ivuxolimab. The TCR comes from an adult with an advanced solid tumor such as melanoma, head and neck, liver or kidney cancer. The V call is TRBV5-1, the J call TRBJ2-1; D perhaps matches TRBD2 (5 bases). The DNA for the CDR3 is TGCGCCAGCAGCTTGTTCCCGGGGAGCAGCACCTACAATGAGCAGTTCTTC. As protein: CASSLFPGSSTYNEQFF.